Sequencing of this T cell receptor (beta chain) was carried out in a study of technical replicates of blood from a few donors. Trimming pared 4 bases from V and 6 bases from J, leaving 14 bases between. The germline V gene has CDR1 SGDLS and CDR2 YYNGEE. This CDR3 comprises 13 residues. Only in-frame clones appear in the TCRdb table, and some are missing; sequencing was by immunoSEQ multiplex PCR. The sample records about 44,000 clones, around 96% being singletons. Sequencing was performed on T cells isolated from PBMCs. The receptor was isolated from a human donor in good health. The chain uses TRBV9 and TRBJ2-7; D might be TRBD2 (6 bases). The CDR3 here is CASSLGLTSEQYF. Written as DNA, the CDR3 is TGTGCCAGCAGCCTGGGACTGACCTCCGAGCAGTACTTC.